These 30 T cell receptor beta chains were sequenced from one sample in a study of cytomegalovirus exposure and HLA in healthy donors (dated by TCRdb to 2017 to 2019). Receptor amplification or capture employed the immunoSEQ multiplex PCR assay. For the multiplex PCR, a mixture combining 60 forward primers for TCR Vbeta segments and 13 reverse primers for TCR Jbeta segments was used. As stored in TCRdb, this immuneACCESS dataset retains in-frame rearrangements with V and J assigned. A fraction of the clones does not appear; measured against another copy, unresolved V genes explain less than half of the discrepancy, and the remainder lacks a known reason. This sample lists 230,000 or so clones; over 90% were detected once. Clones ranked in the top ten supply 1.7% of the sample. Source material: PBMCs. Receptors originate from a girl aged 2 to 10 in good health and CMV-seronegative.

The V call is TRBV9, the J call TRBJ1-2; D uncertain. This CDR3 is built from 17 residues. CDR1 SGDLS and CDR2 YYNGEE come from the germline V gene. V was trimmed by 0 bases and J by 4 bases, leaving 19 bases between them. This CDR3 is CASSVGPWLEGPYGYTF. The CDR3 DNA is TGTGCCAGCAGCGTAGGCCCTTGGTTGGAGGGCCCCTATGGCTACACCTTC.

The CDR3 DNA reads as TGTGCCAGCAGCTTAGAATATAGCGGGAATGCAGATACGCAGTATTTT. Translating it yields CASSLEYSGNADTQYF. The chain couples TRBV11-2 to TRBJ2-3; 8 positions match TRBD2. From germline, CDR1 is SGHAT and CDR2 FQNNGV. The CDR3 consists of 16 residues. Losses at the gene ends were 0 bases for V and 4 bases for J; bases not matched to a gene: 6.

The chain uses TRBV27 and TRBJ1-1; the match to TRBD1 covers 7 bases. This CDR3 comprises 15 residues. CDR1 and CDR2 (germline): MNHEY, SMNVEV (reference sequence). The V segment lost 5 bases and the J segment 1 base; nucleotides outside the gene matches: 7. This CDR3 reads CASSLDRVGNTEAFF. The CDR3 bases are TGTGCCAGCAGTCTTGACAGGGTCGGGAACACTGAAGCTTTCTTT.

This chain links TRBV19 with TRBJ2-7; 9 bases align to TRBD1. Trimming cost V 4 bases and J 3 bases; bases outside gene matches: 7. Germline assignment: CDR1 LNHDA and CDR2 SQIVND (reference sequence). This CDR3 has 15 residues. The CDR3 spells CASSTGQGSGYEQYF. CDR3 DNA: TGTGCCAGTAGTACCGGACAGGGGAGCGGCTACGAGCAGTACTTC.

The DNA for the CDR3 is TGTGCCAGTCGGACAGGGGAGAGCGGCTACACCTTC. Encoded protein: CASRTGESGYTF. The V and J genes are TRBV27 and TRBJ1-2; 9 nucleotides line up with TRBD1. Germline CDR1 MNHEY, CDR2 SMNVEV (reference sequence). V was pared by 9 bases and J by 8 bases, with 7 bases of the junction left unmatched. CDR3 length: 12 amino acids.

V is TRBV5-1 and J is TRBJ2-5; 7 bases agree with TRBD1. This CDR3 has 17 amino acids. The germline gives CDR1 SGHRS, CDR2 YFSETQ. After removal of 0 bases from V and 3 bases from J, the junction contained 11 bases not matched to a gene. The CDR3 sequence: CASSLANVGTAEETQYF. The CDR3 DNA follows: TGCGCCAGCAGCTTGGCCAACGTCGGGACAGCTGAAGAGACCCAGTACTTC.

J is TRBJ2-7 and V is TRBV10-1; 7 bases line up with TRBD1. Trimming at V came to 2 bases and at J to 2 bases, leaving 6 bases not matched to a gene. Germline V CDR1 and CDR2: WNHNN, SYGVQD (reference sequence). The CDR3 runs to 15 residues. The CDR3 sequence is CASSEGTGAAYEQYF. DNA for the CDR3: TGCGCCAGCAGTGAGGGTACAGGGGCCGCCTACGAGCAGTACTTC.

Only one count was recorded for this clone. The chain combines TRBV4-2 with TRBJ1-1, with a possible D match to TRBD1 (6 bases). Germline loops: CDR1 LGHNA, CDR2 YNFKEQ. There are 14 residues in the CDR3. V dropped 1 base and J dropped 4 bases, with 10 bases sitting between them. CDR3 nucleotide sequence: TGTGCCAGCAGCCAAGTGGGAGGGGGCACTGAAGCTTTCTTT. Translating gives CASSQVGGGTEAFF.

The chain couples TRBV14 to TRBJ2-1; D is possibly TRBD1 (6 bases). V lost 1 base and J lost 9, with 13 bases in between. Germline CDR1 is SGHDN and CDR2 is FVKESK. CDR3 length equals 14 residues. The CDR3 sequence is CASSQADSIGEQFF. The CDR3 region has the DNA TGTGCCAGCAGCCAAGCGGACAGCATTGGTGAGCAGTTCTTC.

The rearrangement joins TRBV6-4 to TRBJ1-2, with D perhaps matching TRBD1 (5 bases). Germline V gene lookup returns CDR1 MRHNA and CDR2 SNTAGT. V was trimmed by 0 bases and J by 4 bases, leaving 9 bases between them. The CDR3 loop spans 14 amino acids. The CDR3, as DNA: TGTGCCAGCAGTGACTCGACAGCTGCCTATGGCTACACCTTC. Residues: CASSDSTAAYGYTF.

J is TRBJ2-1 and V is TRBV15; maybe TRBD1 (6 bases). Per the germline V gene, CDR1 is LNHNV and CDR2 is YYDKDF (reference sequence). V was pared by 8 bases and J by 6 bases, with 17 bases between. CDR3 length equals 14 residues. CDR3 loop: CATETGLRANEQFF. In DNA form, the CDR3 reads TGTGCCACCGAAACAGGGCTACGAGCCAATGAGCAGTTCTTC.

About this clone itself: A junction boundary mismatches the germline segment, possibly from a read error. This chain connects TRBV5-1 to TRBJ2-5, with TRBD2 identical over 9 bases. From germline, CDR1 is SGHRS and CDR2 YFSETQ. The CDR3 totals 15 residues. The DNA for the CDR3 is TGCGCCAGCAGCTTCTCTGGACTAGCGCAAGAGACCCAGCACTTC. Amino acids: CASSFSGLAQETQHF.

The chain has TRBV12-5 and TRBJ1-2; tentatively, D is TRBD1 (6 bases). The CDR3 contains 16 residues. Trimming took 5 bases from V and 1 from J, leaving 17 bases between them. Germline values: CDR1 LGHNT, CDR2 FRNRAP. The CDR3 DNA reads as TGTGCTAGTGGTCCCGGGGGGGGGCTCGGTAACTATGGCTACACCTTC. As protein: CASGPGGGLGNYGYTF. Filled out from reference TRBV12-5 and TRBJ1-2, the complete variable domain reads DARVTQTPRHKVTEMGQEVTMRCQPILGHNTVFWYRQTMMQGLELLAYFRNRAPLDDSGMPKDRFSAEMPDATLATLKIQPSEPRDSAVYFCASGPGGGLGNYGYTFGSGTRLTVV.

This rearrangement joins TRBV10-3 to TRBJ2-3; 9 bases are a match to TRBD2. Germline CDR1 is ENHRY and CDR2 is SYGVKD. V lost 4 bases, J lost 0 bases, and 5 bases stayed unmatched. The CDR3 spans 16 residues. DNA for the CDR3: TGTGCCATCAGTGCTTTAGCGGGGGCTAGCACAGATACGCAGTATTTT. Protein product: CAISALAGASTDTQYF.

The chain couples TRBV15 to TRBJ2-5, with a weak D call TRBD1 (6 bases). V was clipped by 0 bases and J by 9 bases, with 20 bases between them. This CDR3 is 16 amino acids long. From germline, CDR1 is LNHNV and CDR2 YYDKDF (reference sequence). The CDR3 DNA reads as TGTGCCACCAGCAGAGATTGGACACCTGATAACAGGGCCCAGTACTTC. Protein product: CATSRDWTPDNRAQYF.

The chain combines TRBV28 with TRBJ2-7; the match to TRBD2 covers 11 bases. The V and J ends lost 8 bases and 7 bases, in that order; junction bases with no gene match: 10. Per germline, CDR1 MDHEN and CDR2 SYDVKM. The CDR3 contains 14 residues. CDR3 protein: CASRTSGYSREQYF. The DNA for the CDR3 is TGTGCCAGCCGGACTAGCGGGTATTCAAGGGAGCAGTACTTC. Supplemented by reference TRBV28 and TRBJ2-7, the full variable domain reads DVKVTQSSRYLVKRTGEKVFLECVQDMDHENMFWYRQDPGLGLRLIYFSYDVKMKEKGDIPEGYSVSREKKERFSLILESASTNQTSMYLCASRTSGYSREQYFGPGTRLTVT.

The V gene is TRBV7-2, the J gene TRBJ2-7; 8 bases agree with TRBD2. The CDR3 consists of 15 residues. Germline loops: CDR1 SGHTA, CDR2 FQGNSA. V dropped 4 bases and J dropped 3; count of bases not matched to a gene: 8. The DNA of the CDR3 is TGTGCCAGCAGCTCTACGACCGGGACTAGCTACGAGCAGTACTTC. As protein: CASSSTTGTSYEQYF.

The chain employs TRBV5-1 and TRBJ2-3; 10 bases are shared with TRBD2. The CDR3 is 17 residues long. The V gene end was trimmed by 3 bases and the J gene end by 6 bases; junction bases not matched to a gene: 13. The germline V gene encodes CDR1 SGHRS and CDR2 YFSETQ. CDR3 nucleotide sequence: TGCGCCAGCAGCTCCCCCGGGATAGCGGGAGGACGGGATACGCAGTATTTT. Its translation is CASSSPGIAGGRDTQYF.

The chain has TRBV30 and TRBJ1-5, with D unclear. The germline V gene has CDR1 GTSNPN and CDR2 SVGIG (reference sequence). CDR3 size: 14 residues. V lost 1 base and J lost 0, with 7 bases in between. CDR3 region: CAWSARGSNQPQHF. The CDR3 nucleotides are TGTGCCTGGAGTGCCCGAGGTAGCAATCAGCCCCAGCATTTT. Full variable domain (missing parts from reference TRBV30 and TRBJ1-5): SQTIHQWPATLVQPVGSPLSLECTVEGTSNPNLYWYRQAAGRGLQLLFYSVGIGQISSEVPQNLSASRPQDRQFILSSKKLLLSDSGFYLCAWSARGSNQPQHFGDGTRLSIL.

V usage is TRBV6-5 and J usage is TRBJ2-7, with D possibly being TRBD1 (6 bases). This CDR3 spans 14 amino acids. V was trimmed by 2 bases and J by 3 bases, leaving 11 bases between them. Germline lookup yields CDR1 MNHEY and CDR2 SVGAGI. DNA for the CDR3: TGTGCCAGCAGTTACGGACAGTATCTCTACGAGCAGTACTTC. Translating it yields CASSYGQYLYEQYF.

J is TRBJ2-3 and V is TRBV19, with TRBD2 matching 7 bases. Germline V CDR1 and CDR2: LNHDA, SQIVND (reference sequence). V was clipped by 3 bases and J by 2 bases; unmatched bases: 2. This CDR3 is 14 amino acids long. The CDR3 here is CASSIGLVTDTQYF. CDR3 nucleotides: TGTGCCAGTAGTATTGGACTAGTCACAGATACGCAGTATTTT.

This clone was observed once. The rearrangement uses TRBV11-2 and TRBJ2-1; D perhaps matches TRBD1 (5 bases). Trimming left V 1 base short and J 8 bases short, with 9 bases between. The CDR3 loop spans 13 amino acids. CDR1 SGHAT and CDR2 FQNNGV come from the germline V gene. The CDR3 bases are TGTGCCAGCAGCTTAGTAACCAGGGATGAGCAGTTCTTC. Protein: CASSLVTRDEQFF.

V gene TRBV10-1 combines with J gene TRBJ2-1, with 8 bases matching TRBD2. Losses at the gene ends were 4 bases for V and 5 bases for J; bases not matched to a gene: 4. Germline values: CDR1 WNHNN, CDR2 SYGVQD (reference sequence). The CDR3 runs to 14 residues. The CDR3 DNA reads TGCGCCAGCAGTGCTAGCGGGCCTAACAATGAGCAGTTCTTC. Translating gives CASSASGPNNEQFF.

The genes are TRBV14 and TRBJ2-3, with TRBD2 matching over 12 bases. Per the germline V gene, CDR1 is SGHDN and CDR2 is FVKESK. V was pared by 0 bases and J by 1 base, with 2 bases of the junction left unmatched. The length of the CDR3 is 17 residues. This CDR3 is CASSQERTSGGTDTQYF. The CDR3 DNA sequence: TGTGCCAGCAGCCAAGAACGGACTAGCGGGGGCACAGATACGCAGTATTTT.

The rearrangement joins TRBV15 to TRBJ2-3; 9 positions match TRBD2. The trim removed 0 bases at V and 0 bases at J, leaving 13 bases unmatched. The CDR3 spans 20 residues. Germline CDR1 LNHNV, CDR2 YYDKDF (reference sequence). The CDR3 DNA reads TGTGCCACCAGCAGAGATCTAGCGGGACTACCGGTTCCTAGCACAGATACGCAGTATTTT. Its translation is CATSRDLAGLPVPSTDTQYF.

The genes are TRBV18 and TRBJ1-1; tentative D call: TRBD1 (6 bases). This CDR3 is built from 15 residues. The V end lost 0 bases, the J end lost 3 bases, and 11 bases lay between the germline ends. Germline loops: CDR1 KGHSH, CDR2 LQKENI. CDR3 amino acids: CASSPPAGVYTEAFF. CDR3 DNA sequence: TGTGCCAGCTCACCACCGGCAGGGGTCTACACTGAAGCTTTCTTT.

The J gene is TRBJ2-7, the V gene TRBV18; possible D gene TRBD2, 6 bases. V was shortened by 4 bases and J by 0 bases, with 13 bases between the two germline ends. CDR1 is KGHSH and CDR2 is LQKENI in the germline V gene. CDR3 length: 15 amino acids. The CDR3 loop is CASSLKGDFSYEQYF. The CDR3 DNA reads TGTGCCAGCTCACTAAAAGGGGACTTCTCCTACGAGCAGTACTTC.

This clone has a single count. The chain carries TRBV19 and TRBJ2-3; no firm D call. This CDR3 spans 13 amino acids. Germline V gives CDR1 LNHDA, CDR2 SQIVND (reference sequence). Trimming cost V 5 bases and J 4 bases, with 10 bases left between them. The DNA of the CDR3 is TGTGCCAGTAGTTCCTGGTCGGCAGATACGCAGTATTTT. Its translation is CASSSWSADTQYF.

DNA of the CDR3: TGCGCCAGCAGCGTACAACCAGAGACCCAGTACTTC. This sequence encodes CASSVQPETQYF. V and J are TRBV5-1 and TRBJ2-5, with D unresolved. This CDR3 contains 12 residues. CDR1 is SGHRS and CDR2 is YFSETQ in the germline V gene. The V gene lost 4 bases and the J gene lost 4 bases, with 8 bases spanning the gap. Using reference TRBV5-1 and TRBJ2-5 for the parts outside the CDR3, the full variable domain is KAGVTQTPRYLIKTRGQQVTLSCSPISGHRSVSWYQQTPGQGLQFLFEYFSETQRNKGNFPGRFSGRQFSNSRSEMNVSTLELGDSALYLCASSVQPETQYFGPGTRLLVL.

The chain links TRBV5-5 to TRBJ1-2; the D gene is possibly TRBD1 (6 bases). Trimming stripped 0 bases from V and 6 bases from J, with 12 bases between. The CDR3 length is 14 residues. Germline V gene lookup returns CDR1 SGHKS and CDR2 YYEKEE (reference sequence). CDR3 bases: TGTGCCAGCAGCTTGGAGCCGGGGGGCGATGGCTACACCTTC. Amino acid sequence: CASSLEPGGDGYTF.